These T cell receptor beta chains were read from a single sample in a study of cytomegalovirus exposure and HLA in healthy donors. The table came from immunoSEQ multiplex PCR; TCRdb's copy has only in-frame clones and leaves some out. This sample has 130,000 or so clones; 70% to 80% occur once, and the top ten carry around 9.1%. The sequencing sample was made of PBMCs. The source of these receptors is a woman in her fifties or sixties in good health and CMV-seropositive. CDR3s include the opening cysteine and the closing phenylalanine or tryptophan. Fields, in order: clone size, D gene, J gene, V gene, CDR3 DNA, CDR3 protein. A D gene is named only where the DNA matches it firmly. Where a row states a size, it is once, few, many or the class of an expanded clone; other rows omit it.

.	.	TRBJ2-3	TRBV11-2	TGTGCCAGCAGTTCCGGTAGATCAAGCACAGATACGCAGTATTTT	CASSSGRSSTDTQYF
few	.	TRBJ1-2	TRBV7-9	TGTGCCAGCAGCTTAAGCCGGGGGTGGTATGATGGCTACACCTTC	CASSLSRGWYDGYTF
.	.	TRBJ2-1	TRBV7-8	TGTGCCAGCAGCTTAGGGGGCGAGTACAACAATGAGCAGTTCTTC	CASSLGGEYNNEQFF
.	.	TRBJ2-7	TRBV11-2	TGTGCCAGTCTAAACGGGACATACTACGAGCAGTACTTC	CASLNGTYYEQYF
few	.	TRBJ2-7	TRBV7-9	TGTGCCAGCAGCTCAGGGGCCTACGAGCAGTACTTC	CASSSGAYEQYF
.	TRBD2	TRBJ2-3	TRBV4-3	TGCGCCAGCAGCCCCCGGGGGGAGCGCAGCACAGATACGCAGTATTTT	CASSPRGERSTDTQYF
.	.	TRBJ1-1	TRBV6-6	TGTGCCAGCAGTTACAGCCCGGGAATGAACACTGAAGCTTTCTTT	CASSYSPGMNTEAFF
.	.	TRBJ1-2	TRBV4-2	TGTGCCAGCAGCCAAGAAACCCTATATGGCTACACCTTC	CASSQETLYGYTF
.	TRBD1	TRBJ1-2	TRBV11-2	TGTGCCAGCAGCCCGGGACAGGGAGGAGAGGGCTACACCTTC	CASSPGQGGEGYTF
.	.	TRBJ2-3	TRBV7-9	TGTGCCAGCAGCTTAGTTGTAGCGGCATCAACAGATACGCAGTATTTT	CASSLVVAASTDTQYF
.	TRBD2	TRBJ2-3	TRBV7-2	TGTGCCAGCAGCTTAGGTATTGGTCTAGCGGGAGCCACAGATACGCAGTATTTT	CASSLGIGLAGATDTQYF
.	TRBD1	TRBJ2-5	TRBV5-1	TGCGCCAGCAGCTTGTTGGGACAGAAACAAGAGACCCAGTACTTC	CASSLLGQKQETQYF
.	TRBD2	TRBJ2-2	TRBV6-4	TGTGCCACCTCGCCGGGACTAGCGGGGTCTGGGGAGCTGTTTTTT	CATSPGLAGSGELFF
.	TRBD1	TRBJ1-1	TRBV4-2	TGTGCCAGCAGCCCTACAGGGGTGAGAAACACTGAAGCTTTCTTT	CASSPTGVRNTEAFF
.	.	TRBJ1-2	TRBV29-1	TGCAGCGTTGGGCAGGGAAATGGCTACACCTTC	CSVGQGNGYTF
few	TRBD2	TRBJ2-1	TRBV7-3	TGTGCCAGCAGCTTAACCAGATCTAGCGGGGTTCGCAATGAGCAGTTCTTC	CASSLTRSSGVRNEQFF
.	.	TRBJ1-2	TRBV20-1	TGCAGTTCGGCACGGGACACCTTTTACACCTTC	CSSARDTFYTF
.	TRBD2	TRBJ2-7	TRBV2	TGTGCCAGCCTCGTAGCTAGCGGAAACGCCCGGGAGCAGTACTTC	CASLVASGNAREQYF
.	.	TRBJ1-5	TRBV6-5	TGTGCCAGCAGTTTCTCGAGGAATCAGCCCCAGCATTTT	CASSFSRNQPQHF
.	TRBD1	TRBJ1-5	TRBV11-3	TGTGCCAGCAGCTCCAGAGGACAGGGCTGTCAGCCCCAGCATTTT	CASSSRGQGCQPQHF
.	.	TRBJ1-5	TRBV6-6	TGTGCCAGCAGTTACTCGATTCGCGGCAGGGGCCAGCCCCAGCATTTT	CASSYSIRGRGQPQHF
once	TRBD1	TRBJ1-2	TRBV7-8	TGTGCCAGCAGCTTAGCCCCGGGACAGGAGTATGGCTACACCTTC	CASSLAPGQEYGYTF
few	TRBD1	TRBJ1-2	TRBV4-3	TGCGCCAGCAGCCGAGCTGGGACAGGAGCTAACTATGGCTACACCTTC	CASSRAGTGANYGYTF
.	.	TRBJ1-1	TRBV5-1	TGCGCCAGCAGCTTATACGGGAACCGGAACACTGAAGCTTTCTTT	CASSLYGNRNTEAFF
.	.	TRBJ2-1	TRBV30	TGTGCCTGGGGGGGGAGCCCCAGCTCCTACAATGAGCAGTTCTTC	CAWGGSPSSYNEQFF
once	TRBD1	TRBJ2-7	TRBV7-9	TGTGCCAGCAGCTTAGACAGGGGCACCTACGAGCAGTACTTC	CASSLDRGTYEQYF
.	TRBD1	TRBJ1-5	TRBV18	TGTGCCAGCTCACCGGGGACAGGGGACAATCAGCCCCAGCATTTT	CASSPGTGDNQPQHF
.	.	TRBJ2-1	TRBV5-1	TGCGCCAGCAGCTTGGAATGGGCTCTCCTTTCCTACAATGAGCAGTTCTTC	CASSLEWALLSYNEQFF
.	.	TRBJ2-2	TRBV7-2	TGTGCCAGCAGCTTTTCAGGGACGAACACCGGGGAGCTGTTTTTT	CASSFSGTNTGELFF
.	.	TRBJ2-7	TRBV5-4	TGTGCCAGCAGCTTGACGGGTGGAGACGAGCAGTACTTC	CASSLTGGDEQYF
.	TRBD2	TRBJ2-1	TRBV4-2	TGTGCCAGCAGCCAAGAGGGACTAGCGGGACTCAATGAGCAGTTCTTC	CASSQEGLAGLNEQFF
.	.	TRBJ2-1	TRBV29-1	TGCAGCGTTGCTAGGTCCTGCAATGAGCAGTTCTTC	CSVARSCNEQFF
.	.	TRBJ2-5	TRBV10-3	TGTGCCATCAATAGGGGGGAGACCCAGTACTTC	CAINRGETQYF
.	.	TRBJ1-5	TRBV2	TGTGCCAGCAGTGGTAGGGGTTCGCAGCCCCAGCATTTT	CASSGRGSQPQHF
.	TRBD1	TRBJ2-7	TRBV6-5	TGTGCCAGCAGCCCGGACAGGGGGTTGAGGGAGCAGTACTTC	CASSPDRGLREQYF
.	.	TRBJ2-3	TRBV30	TGTGCCTGGGGGATCCGGGGTGCAGATACGCAGTATTTT	CAWGIRGADTQYF
.	.	TRBJ2-7	TRBV4-1	TGCGCCAGCAGCCAAGATCCAGGGCTTTTCGAGCAGTACTTC	CASSQDPGLFEQYF
.	.	TRBJ1-5	TRBV15	TGTGCCACCAGCAGAGCATCAGGACAGAGCAATCAGCCCCAGCATTTT	CATSRASGQSNQPQHF
.	.	TRBJ1-1	TRBV30	TGTGCCTGGAGTGTTCGACAGCCGAACACTGAAGCTTTCTTT	CAWSVRQPNTEAFF
.	TRBD1	TRBJ2-7	TRBV19	TGTGCCAGTAGTATGACAGGGTACGGAGTGCAGTACTTC	CASSMTGYGVQYF
.	.	TRBJ2-7	TRBV7-2	TGTGCCAGCAGCTTAGGTCCGGACCACGGAGGCTACGAGCAGTACTTC	CASSLGPDHGGYEQYF
.	.	TRBJ1-3	TRBV6-5	TGTGCCAGCAGTAGGGGGGGCTCTGGAAACACCATATATTTT	CASSRGGSGNTIYF
.	.	TRBJ2-3	TRBV11-2	TGTGCCAGCAGGAAGCGGCTAGCGACAGATACGCAGTATTTT	CASRKRLATDTQYF
.	.	TRBJ2-7	TRBV10-1	TGCGCCAGCACCCCACGCAGGGGCTACGAGCAGTACTTC	CASTPRRGYEQYF
.	.	TRBJ1-6	TRBV7-2	TGTGCCAGCAGCCTTACGCATAGGGAGGGTTCACCCCTCCACTTT	CASSLTHREGSPLHF
.	TRBD2	TRBJ2-7	TRBV29-1	TGCAGCGTTGAAGAAAGCGGGGGGGGTTCGAAGTACTTC	CSVEESGGGSKYF
.	.	TRBJ2-4	TRBV29-1	TGCAGCGTTGGATATCACTGGGCCAAAAACATTCAGTACTTC	CSVGYHWAKNIQYF
.	.	TRBJ1-1	TRBV5-1	TGCGCCAGCAGCTGGAGCAGAATGAACACTGAAGCTTTCTTT	CASSWSRMNTEAFF
once	.	TRBJ2-5	TRBV20-1	TGCAGTGCCCAGGGGCAAGAGACCCAGTACTTC	CSAQGQETQYF
.	.	TRBJ1-3	TRBV30	TGTGCCTGGGGGCCCTCTACCTCCGGAAACACCATATATTTT	CAWGPSTSGNTIYF
.	TRBD2	TRBJ2-7	TRBV7-2	TGTGCCAGCAGCTTAGTCTTAGCGGGGGGGCCCTACGAGCAGTACTTC	CASSLVLAGGPYEQYF
.	.	TRBJ1-2	TRBV10-3	TGTGCCAACGAGGGGGACTATGGCTACACCTTC	CANEGDYGYTF
.	.	TRBJ1-4	TRBV2	TGTGCCAGCAGTGATCGGGCAGGGTTGAGTGAAAAACTGTTTTTT	CASSDRAGLSEKLFF
.	TRBD1	TRBJ1-4	TRBV27	TGTGCCAGCAGTGGGCAGGGGGCGGAAAAACTGTTTTTT	CASSGQGAEKLFF
.	TRBD1	TRBJ2-1	TRBV7-9	TGTGCCAGCAGCTCGACAGGGTTCCCCTACAATGAGCAGTTCTTC	CASSSTGFPYNEQFF
.	.	TRBJ2-1	TRBV2	TGTGCCAGCGGGAGCCTAGCGCCATTATCCCAGGAGCAGTTCTTC	CASGSLAPLSQEQFF
few	TRBD1	TRBJ2-7	TRBV6-4	TGTGCCAGCAGTGACCCGAACAGGGGAGACCCCTACGAGCAGTACTTC	CASSDPNRGDPYEQYF